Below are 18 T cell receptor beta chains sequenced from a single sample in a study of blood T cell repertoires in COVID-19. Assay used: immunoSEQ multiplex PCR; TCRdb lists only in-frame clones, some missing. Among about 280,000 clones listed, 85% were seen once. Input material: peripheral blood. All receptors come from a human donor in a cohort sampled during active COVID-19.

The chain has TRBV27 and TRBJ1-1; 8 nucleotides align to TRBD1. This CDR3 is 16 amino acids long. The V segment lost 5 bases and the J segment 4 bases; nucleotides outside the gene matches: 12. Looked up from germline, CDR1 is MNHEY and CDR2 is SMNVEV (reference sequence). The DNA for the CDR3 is TGTGCCAGCAGTCTGATTAGGACAGGGTTCTCCACTGAAGCTTTCTTT. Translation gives CASSLIRTGFSTEAFF.

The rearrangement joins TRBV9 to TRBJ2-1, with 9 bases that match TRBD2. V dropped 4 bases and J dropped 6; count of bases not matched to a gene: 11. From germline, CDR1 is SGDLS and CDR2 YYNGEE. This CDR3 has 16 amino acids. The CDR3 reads CASSPVGLAGVNEQFF. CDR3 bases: TGTGCCAGCAGCCCCGTGGGATTAGCGGGAGTCAATGAGCAGTTCTTC.

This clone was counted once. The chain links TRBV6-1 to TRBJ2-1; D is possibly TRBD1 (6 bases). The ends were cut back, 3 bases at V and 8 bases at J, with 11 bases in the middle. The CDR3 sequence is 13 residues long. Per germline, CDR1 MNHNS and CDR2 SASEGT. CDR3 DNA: TGTGCCAGCAGTGATACAGGGCTCGATGAGCAGTTCTTC. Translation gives CASSDTGLDEQFF.

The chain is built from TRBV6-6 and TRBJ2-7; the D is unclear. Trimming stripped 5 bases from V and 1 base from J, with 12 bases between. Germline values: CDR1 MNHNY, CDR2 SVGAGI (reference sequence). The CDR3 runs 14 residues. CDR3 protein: CASSQGGLSYEQYF. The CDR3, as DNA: TGTGCCAGCAGTCAAGGTGGGCTTTCCTACGAGCAGTACTTC.

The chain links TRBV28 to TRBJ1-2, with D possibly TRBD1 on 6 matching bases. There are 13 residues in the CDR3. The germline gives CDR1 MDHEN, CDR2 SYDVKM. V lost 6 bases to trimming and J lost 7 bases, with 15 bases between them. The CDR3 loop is CASSLDSLGGYTF. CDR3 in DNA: TGTGCCAGCAGCCTGGACAGCCTCGGTGGCTACACCTTC.

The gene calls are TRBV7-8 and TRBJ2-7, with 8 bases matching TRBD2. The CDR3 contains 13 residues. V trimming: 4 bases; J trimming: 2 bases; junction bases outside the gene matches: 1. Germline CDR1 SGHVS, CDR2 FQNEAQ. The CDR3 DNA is TGTGCCAGCAGCTCGGGACTAGCCTACGAGCAGTACTTC. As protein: CASSSGLAYEQYF.

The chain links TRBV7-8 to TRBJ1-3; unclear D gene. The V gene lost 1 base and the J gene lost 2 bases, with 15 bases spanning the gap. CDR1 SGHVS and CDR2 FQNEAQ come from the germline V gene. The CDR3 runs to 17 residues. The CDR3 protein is CASSLGGRGRTGNTIYF. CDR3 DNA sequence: TGTGCCAGCAGCTTAGGAGGACGCGGGCGAACTGGAAACACCATATATTTT.

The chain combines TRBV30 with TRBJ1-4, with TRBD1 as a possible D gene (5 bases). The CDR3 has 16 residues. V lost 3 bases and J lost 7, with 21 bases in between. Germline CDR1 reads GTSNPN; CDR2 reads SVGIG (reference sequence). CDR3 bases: TGTGCCTGGAGCCCAGGCTCTCGGGACTCGCGTGAAAAACTGTTTTTT. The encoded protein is CAWSPGSRDSREKLFF.

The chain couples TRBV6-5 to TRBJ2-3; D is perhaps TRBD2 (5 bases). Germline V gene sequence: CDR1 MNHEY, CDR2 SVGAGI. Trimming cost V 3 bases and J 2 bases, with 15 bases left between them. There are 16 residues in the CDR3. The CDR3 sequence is CASSYLPRRATDTQYF. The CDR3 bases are TGTGCCAGCAGTTATCTTCCCCGGCGGGCCACAGATACGCAGTATTTT.

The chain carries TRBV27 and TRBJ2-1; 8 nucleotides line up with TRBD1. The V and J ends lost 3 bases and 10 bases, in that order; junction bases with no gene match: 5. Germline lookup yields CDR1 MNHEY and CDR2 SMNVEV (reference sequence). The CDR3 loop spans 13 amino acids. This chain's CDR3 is CASSLNNRGEQFF. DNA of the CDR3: TGTGCCAGCAGTTTGAACAACAGGGGGGAGCAGTTCTTC.

The CDR3 DNA is TGTGCCAGCCGGACAGGTAGAGGCACTGAAGCTTTCTTT. Translating it yields CASRTGRGTEAFF. This rearrangement joins TRBV2 to TRBJ1-1, with 7 positions matching TRBD1. This CDR3 comprises 13 residues. The germline gives CDR1 SNHLY, CDR2 FYNNEI. V trimming: 8 bases; J trimming: 4 bases; junction bases outside the gene matches: 7.

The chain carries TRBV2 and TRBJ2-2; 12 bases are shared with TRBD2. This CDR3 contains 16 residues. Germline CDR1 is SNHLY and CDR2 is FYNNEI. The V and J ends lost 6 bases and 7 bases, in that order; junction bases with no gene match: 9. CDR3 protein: CASSRSLAGGSGELFF. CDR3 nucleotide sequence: TGTGCCAGCAGCCGAAGTCTAGCGGGAGGGAGCGGGGAGCTGTTTTTT.

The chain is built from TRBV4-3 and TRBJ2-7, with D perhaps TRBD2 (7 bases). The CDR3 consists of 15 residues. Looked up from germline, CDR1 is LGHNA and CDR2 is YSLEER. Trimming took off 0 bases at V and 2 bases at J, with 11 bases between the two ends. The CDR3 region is CASSQERGGAYEQYF. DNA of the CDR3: TGCGCCAGCAGCCAAGAAAGGGGGGGAGCCTACGAGCAGTACTTC.

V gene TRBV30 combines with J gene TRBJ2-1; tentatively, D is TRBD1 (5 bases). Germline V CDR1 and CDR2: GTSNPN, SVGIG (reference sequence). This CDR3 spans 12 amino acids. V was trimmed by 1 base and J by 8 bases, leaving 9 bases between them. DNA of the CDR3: TGTGCCTGGAGTGGACAGACCGATGAGCAGTTCTTC. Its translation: CAWSGQTDEQFF.

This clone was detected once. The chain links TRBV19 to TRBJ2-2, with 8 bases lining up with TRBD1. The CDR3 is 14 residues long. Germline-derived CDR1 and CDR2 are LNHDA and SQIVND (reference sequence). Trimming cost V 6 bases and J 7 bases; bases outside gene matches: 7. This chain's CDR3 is CASSAGGAGGELFF. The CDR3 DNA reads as TGTGCCAGTAGCGCAGGGGGCGCCGGCGGGGAGCTGTTTTTT.

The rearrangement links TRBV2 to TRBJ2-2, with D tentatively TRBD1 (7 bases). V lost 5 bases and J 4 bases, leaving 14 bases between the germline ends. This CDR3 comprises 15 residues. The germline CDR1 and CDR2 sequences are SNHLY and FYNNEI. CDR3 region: CASSSNRGGTGELFF. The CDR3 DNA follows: TGTGCCAGCAGTTCGAACAGGGGAGGCACCGGGGAGCTGTTTTTT.

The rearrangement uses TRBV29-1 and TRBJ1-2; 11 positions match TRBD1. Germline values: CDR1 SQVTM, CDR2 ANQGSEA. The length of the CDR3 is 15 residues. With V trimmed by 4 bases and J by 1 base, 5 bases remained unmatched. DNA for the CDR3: TGCAGCGTTGTCTCCGGGACAGGGGGTAACTATGGCTACACCTTC. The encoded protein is CSVVSGTGGNYGYTF.

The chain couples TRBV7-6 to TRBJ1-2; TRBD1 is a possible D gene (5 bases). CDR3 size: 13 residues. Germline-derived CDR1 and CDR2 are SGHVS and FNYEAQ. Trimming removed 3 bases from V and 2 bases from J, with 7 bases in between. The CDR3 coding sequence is TGTGCCAGCAGCTTGGGGGGGAACTATGGCTACACCTTC. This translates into CASSLGGNYGYTF.